The clone carrying this TCR beta chain has just one count. Antigen specificity is unknown. The protocol was immunoSEQ multiplex PCR, while the TCRdb copy is restricted to in-frame clones and leaves out a portion. Here the sample spans some 220,000 clones, about 90% being singletons. This sample was included in a study of cytomegalovirus exposure and HLA in healthy donors. Overall study findings and caveats: Cytomegalovirus status was reportedly diagnosed by the classifier with high specificity and sensitivity.

The CDR3 spans 15 residues. CDR1 is SGHRS, CDR2 YFSETQ, per germline. J lost 2 bases, V lost 5 bases, and 6 bases had no gene match. This chain links TRBV5-1 with TRBJ2-1; 8 positions agree with TRBD1. This TCR came from a woman between 18 and 29 years old in good health and CMV-seronegative. The specimen sequenced was PBMCs. The chain's CDR3 is CASRRPGGAYNEQFF. In nucleotides, the CDR3 is TGCGCCAGCAGGCGCCCAGGGGGCGCCTACAATGAGCAGTTCTTC. Based on the CDR3 plus reference TRBV5-1 and TRBJ2-1, the full variable domain is KAGVTQTPRYLIKTRGQQVTLSCSPISGHRSVSWYQQTPGQGLQFLFEYFSETQRNKGNFPGRFSGRQFSNSRSEMNVSTLELGDSALYLCASRRPGGAYNEQFFGPGTRLTVL.